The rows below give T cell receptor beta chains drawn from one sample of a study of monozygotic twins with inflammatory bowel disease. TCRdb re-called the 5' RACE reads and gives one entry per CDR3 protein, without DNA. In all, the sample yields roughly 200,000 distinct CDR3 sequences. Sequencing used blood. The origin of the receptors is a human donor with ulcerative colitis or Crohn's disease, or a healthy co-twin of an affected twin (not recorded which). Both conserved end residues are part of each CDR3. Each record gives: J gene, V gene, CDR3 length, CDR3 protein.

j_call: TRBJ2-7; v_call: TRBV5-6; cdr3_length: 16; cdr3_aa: CASSFGTGGAGYEQYF
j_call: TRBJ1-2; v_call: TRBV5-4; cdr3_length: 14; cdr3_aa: CASSLASGSSGYTF
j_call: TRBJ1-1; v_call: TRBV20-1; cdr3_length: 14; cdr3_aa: CSACCPLVNTEAFF
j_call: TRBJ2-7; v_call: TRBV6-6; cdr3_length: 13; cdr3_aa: CASSYMQSYEQYF
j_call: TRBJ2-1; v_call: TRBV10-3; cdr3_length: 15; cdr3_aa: CAISEGRGAGHEQFF
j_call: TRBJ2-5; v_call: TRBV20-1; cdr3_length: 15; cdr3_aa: CSAPNSGIYQETQYF
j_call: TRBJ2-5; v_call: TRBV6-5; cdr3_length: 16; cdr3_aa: CASSLGLAPGPETQYF
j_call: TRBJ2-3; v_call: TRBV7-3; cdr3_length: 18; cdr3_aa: CASSLLGRAGAPTDTQYF
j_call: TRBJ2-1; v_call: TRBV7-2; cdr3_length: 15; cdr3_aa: CASSFTGTGPNEQFF
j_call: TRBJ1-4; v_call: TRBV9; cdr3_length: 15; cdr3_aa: CASSDGGRGNEKLFF
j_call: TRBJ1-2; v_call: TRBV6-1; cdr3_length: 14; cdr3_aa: CASKTGTGLQGYTF
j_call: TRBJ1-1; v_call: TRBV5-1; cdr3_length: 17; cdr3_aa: CASSWKYGRDAGFEAFF
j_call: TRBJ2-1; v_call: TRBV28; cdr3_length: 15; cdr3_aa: CASSPSVPTYNEQFF
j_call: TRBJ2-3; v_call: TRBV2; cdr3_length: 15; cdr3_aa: CASGTSGRVTDTQYF
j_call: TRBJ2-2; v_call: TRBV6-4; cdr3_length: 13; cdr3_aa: CASLPRNTGELFF
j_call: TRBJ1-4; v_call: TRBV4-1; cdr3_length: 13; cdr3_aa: CASSQGQLEKLFF
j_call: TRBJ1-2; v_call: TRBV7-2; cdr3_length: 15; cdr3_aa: CASSLALWGIDGYTF
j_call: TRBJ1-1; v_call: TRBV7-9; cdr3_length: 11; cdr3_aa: CASSQGSVAFF
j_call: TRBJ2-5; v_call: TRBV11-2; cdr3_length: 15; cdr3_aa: CASSVGQGAVETQYF
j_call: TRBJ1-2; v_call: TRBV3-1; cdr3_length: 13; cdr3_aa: CASSQWVSDGYTF
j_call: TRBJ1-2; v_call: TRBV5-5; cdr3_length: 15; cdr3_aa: CASSLARQGYYGYTF
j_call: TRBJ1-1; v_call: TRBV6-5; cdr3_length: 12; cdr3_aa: CASSYHGEKAFF
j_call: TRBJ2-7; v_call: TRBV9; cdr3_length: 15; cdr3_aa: CASSVVPGFPYEQYF
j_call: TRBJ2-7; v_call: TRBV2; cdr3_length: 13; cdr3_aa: CASSRTGRYEQYF
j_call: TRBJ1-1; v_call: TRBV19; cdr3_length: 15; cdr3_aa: CATRLEGRSSTEAFF
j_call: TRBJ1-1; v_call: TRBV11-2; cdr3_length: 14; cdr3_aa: CASSSSQGNTEAFF
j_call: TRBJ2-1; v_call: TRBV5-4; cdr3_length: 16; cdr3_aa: CASSLAGGTTYNEQFF
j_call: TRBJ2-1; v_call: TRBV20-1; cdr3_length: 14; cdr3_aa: CSAERGSSYNEQFF
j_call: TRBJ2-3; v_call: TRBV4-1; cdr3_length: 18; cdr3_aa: CASSQVMLAGGITDTQYF
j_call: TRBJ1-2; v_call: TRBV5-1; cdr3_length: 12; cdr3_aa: CASSLTGPGYTF
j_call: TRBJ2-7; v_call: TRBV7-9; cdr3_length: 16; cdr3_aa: CASSHTGTTYGYEQYF
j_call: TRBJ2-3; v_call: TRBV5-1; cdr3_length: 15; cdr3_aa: CASSLDGKSTDTQYF
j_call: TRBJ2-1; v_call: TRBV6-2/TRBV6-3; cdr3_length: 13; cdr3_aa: CASTQGGLDEQFF
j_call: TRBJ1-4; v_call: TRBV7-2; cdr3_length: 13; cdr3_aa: CASSLARAEKLFF
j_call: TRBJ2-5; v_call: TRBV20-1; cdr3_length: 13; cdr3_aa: CSARDLLPETQYF
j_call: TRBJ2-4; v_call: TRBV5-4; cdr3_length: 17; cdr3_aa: CASSLRGRAEQPNIQYF
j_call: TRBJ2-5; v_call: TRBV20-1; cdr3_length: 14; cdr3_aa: CSATRTSGSETQYF